Below, 22 T cell receptor beta chains from the same sample are listed, as sequenced in a study of blood T cell repertoires in COVID-19. The assay was immunoSEQ multiplex PCR, and TCRdb's table has in-frame clones only and misses some. The sample has 26,000 or so clones; under 80% are singletons. The material sequenced was peripheral blood. All receptors come from a man aged 65 to 79 with acute or convalescent COVID-19.

The rearrangement uses TRBV18 and TRBJ2-1, with D maybe TRBD1 (5 bases). Germline V CDR1 and CDR2: KGHSH, LQKENI. V lost 6 bases and J lost 6, with 18 bases in between. The CDR3 sequence is 15 residues long. CDR3 region: CASSQSQGGTNEQFF. CDR3 DNA sequence: TGTGCCAGCTCCCAGAGTCAGGGTGGAACCAATGAGCAGTTCTTC.

V usage is TRBV7-3 and J usage is TRBJ2-5; D perhaps matches TRBD2 (6 bases). The CDR3 consists of 14 residues. The V gene's germline CDR1 is SGHTA and CDR2 FQGTGA. V lost 8 bases, J lost 2 bases, and 15 bases lay in between. The chain's CDR3 is CASGKGGAQETQYF. Written as DNA, the CDR3 is TGTGCCAGCGGAAAGGGCGGGGCACAAGAGACCCAGTACTTC.

The J gene is TRBJ2-7, the V gene TRBV6-5; 7 positions agree with TRBD2. CDR3 length: 13 amino acids. J gave up 6 bases and V 6 bases, and 8 bases lay outside the gene matches. Per germline, CDR1 MNHEY and CDR2 SVGAGI. In DNA form, the CDR3 reads TGTGCCAGCAGGCGGGAGATTTCCCTCGAGCAGTACTTC. Its protein product is CASRREISLEQYF.

Points on this clone: The germline gene is not matched at one end of the junction; a read error may be the cause. The rearrangement uses TRBV7-8 and TRBJ2-7; 7 bases line up with TRBD1. The germline V gene has CDR1 SGHVS and CDR2 FQNEAQ. This CDR3 spans 12 amino acids. CDR3 DNA: TGTGCCAGCAGCTACCATCTGGCCGGGACAGACTTC. It specifies CASSYHLAGTDF. The variable domain in full, with the rest retrieved from reference TRBV7-8 and TRBJ2-7, is GAGVSQSPRYKVAKRGQDVALRCDPISGHVSLFWYQQALGQGPEFLTYFQNEAQLDKSGLPSDRFFAERPEGSVSTLKIQRTQQEDSAVYLCASSYHLAGTDFGPGTRLTVT.

This rearrangement joins TRBV27 to TRBJ2-5, with D uncertain. Germline V gives CDR1 MNHEY, CDR2 SMNVEV (reference sequence). Trimming stripped 2 bases from V and 7 bases from J, with 17 bases between. The CDR3 totals 15 residues. CDR3 sequence (DNA): TGTGCCAGCAGTTTAGTGAGTAGTCGACGGAGGACCCAGTACTTC. This gives the protein CASSLVSSRRRTQYF.

This chain uses TRBV29-1 with TRBJ2-2; 11 bases align to TRBD2. The length of the CDR3 is 14 residues. CDR1 and CDR2 from the germline V gene are SQVTM and ANQGSEA. V was clipped by 4 bases and J by 5 bases; unmatched bases: 3. Here the CDR3 reads CSVVASGGTGELFF. The CDR3 nucleotides are TGCAGCGTTGTGGCTAGCGGGGGGACCGGGGAGCTGTTTTTT.

This chain links TRBV6-5 with TRBJ1-2, with D maybe TRBD1 (5 bases). Per germline, CDR1 MNHEY and CDR2 SVGAGI. There are 13 residues in the CDR3. Trimming took 6 bases from V and 4 from J, leaving 12 bases between them. CDR3 residues: CASSYTGPYGYTF. The CDR3 DNA follows: TGTGCCAGCAGCTACACAGGACCCTATGGCTACACCTTC.

The V call is TRBV6-2 or TRBV6-3, the J call TRBJ2-4, with TRBD1 as a possible D gene (6 bases). V was clipped by 4 bases and J by 7 bases, with 17 bases between them. CDR1 is MNHEY, CDR2 SVGEGT, per germline. The CDR3 is 15 amino acids. The CDR3 bases are TGTGCCAGCAGTTCCGCCCCGGACAGCAGCAACATTCAGTACTTC. Translation: CASSSAPDSSNIQYF.

The chain couples TRBV15 to TRBJ2-3; 7 positions agree with TRBD2. V dropped 8 bases and J dropped 1; count of bases not matched to a gene: 3. CDR1 and CDR2 from the germline V gene are LNHNV and YYDKDF (reference sequence). This CDR3 has 13 residues. The CDR3 loop reads CATLAGGTDTQYF. The CDR3, as DNA: TGTGCCACCCTGGCGGGGGGCACAGATACGCAGTATTTT. Using reference TRBV15 and TRBJ2-3 for the parts outside the CDR3, the full variable domain is DAMVIQNPRYQVTQFGKPVTLSCSQTLNHNVMYWYQQKSSQAPKLLFHYYDKDFNNEADTPDNFQSRRPNTSFCFLDIRSPGLGDTAMYLCATLAGGTDTQYFGPGTRLTVL.

The J gene is TRBJ2-1, the V gene TRBV27; D is possibly TRBD1 (6 bases). Trimming left V 5 bases short and J 9 bases short, with 17 bases between. The CDR3 length is 14 residues. Germline CDR1 reads MNHEY; CDR2 reads SMNVEV (reference sequence). The CDR3 coding sequence is TGTGCCAGCAGTCGAACAGGGTCTTCGGGTGAGCAGTTCTTC. It yields the protein CASSRTGSSGEQFF.

The chain couples TRBV19 to TRBJ1-1; D is possibly TRBD1 (6 bases). In germline, CDR1 is LNHDA, CDR2 SQIVND (reference sequence). V was shortened by 5 bases and J by 4 bases, with 17 bases between the two germline ends. The CDR3 spans 15 residues. This CDR3 reads CASSPDQGGTTEAFF. CDR3 coding DNA: TGTGCCAGTAGTCCCGATCAAGGGGGAACCACTGAAGCTTTCTTT.

In nucleotides, the CDR3 is TGTGCCATCAGTGCGAACAGTAATGAAAAACTGTTTTTT. This translates into CAISANSNEKLFF. V is TRBV10-3 and J is TRBJ1-4; D is undetermined. This CDR3 contains 13 residues. The V and J ends lost 4 bases and 4 bases respectively, with 7 bases between them. Germline V lookup: CDR1 ENHRY, CDR2 SYGVKD.

This rearrangement joins TRBV20-1 to TRBJ1-6, with unresolved D. Trimming pared 7 bases from V and 5 bases from J, leaving 6 bases between. Germline V gene data show CDR1 as DFQATT and CDR2 as SNEGSKA (reference sequence). This CDR3 is 11 amino acids long. The CDR3: CSGQNNSPLHF. The CDR3 nucleotides are TGCAGTGGGCAGAATAATTCACCCCTCCACTTT.

CDR3 loop: CASSASTGLQETQYF. The CDR3, as DNA: TGTGCCAGCAGCGCGTCTACGGGACTACAAGAGACCCAGTACTTC. The chain has TRBV9 and TRBJ2-5; TRBD2 aligns across 7 bases. CDR1 and CDR2 from the germline V gene are SGDLS and YYNGEE. This CDR3 region has 15 residues. J was trimmed by 2 bases and V by 3 bases; bases with no gene match: 7.

CDR3 loop: CATSHSGGALQPQHF. In DNA, the CDR3 is TGTGCCACCAGCCATTCGGGGGGGGCCTTACAGCCCCAGCATTTT. The V gene is TRBV15, the J gene TRBJ1-5; TRBD1 might be the D (6 bases). With 5 bases removed from V and 7 bases from J, the gap between germline ends came to 18 bases. Per germline, CDR1 LNHNV and CDR2 YYDKDF (reference sequence). CDR3 length: 15 residues. The full variable domain, in which reference TRBV15 and TRBJ1-5 provide the parts outside the CDR3, is DAMVIQNPRYQVTQFGKPVTLSCSQTLNHNVMYWYQQKSSQAPKLLFHYYDKDFNNEADTPDNFQSRRPNTSFCFLDIRSPGLGDTAMYLCATSHSGGALQPQHFGDGTRLSIL.

V usage is TRBV5-1 and J usage is TRBJ2-7, with 12 nucleotides matching TRBD2. This CDR3 region has 17 residues. CDR1 and CDR2 from the germline V gene are SGHRS and YFSETQ. J was trimmed by 4 bases and V by 1 base; bases with no gene match: 9. As DNA, the CDR3 is TGCGCCAGCAGCTTGTCATTCTCAGGACTAGCGGGATACGAGCAGTACTTC. It specifies CASSLSFSGLAGYEQYF.

The chain carries TRBV5-1 and TRBJ2-1; D is uncertain. The length of the CDR3 is 12 residues. Germline lookup yields CDR1 SGHRS and CDR2 YFSETQ. V dropped 0 bases and J dropped 9 bases, with 7 bases sitting between them. CDR3 sequence reads: CASSLDLGEQFF. As DNA, the CDR3 is TGCGCCAGCAGCTTGGATCTAGGTGAGCAGTTCTTC.

This clone was picked up one time. J is TRBJ2-1 and V is TRBV5-1, with 9 bases matching TRBD1. The CDR3 covers 14 residues. The J segment lost 3 bases and the V segment lost 4 bases, leaving 2 bases of the junction unmatched. From germline, CDR1 is SGHRS and CDR2 YFSETQ. CDR3 sequence: CASSMTGGYNEQFF. CDR3 in DNA: TGCGCCAGCAGCATGACAGGGGGCTACAATGAGCAGTTCTTC.

V is TRBV2 and J is TRBJ2-2; no clear D gene. Trimming stripped 4 bases from V and 4 bases from J, with 13 bases between. This CDR3 spans 15 amino acids. The germline V gene has CDR1 SNHLY and CDR2 FYNNEI. For the CDR3, the DNA is TGTGCCAGCAGTGGTGCGAACTACGCCACCGGGGAGCTGTTTTTT. Encoded protein: CASSGANYATGELFF. Drawing the rest from reference TRBV2 and TRBJ2-2, the complete variable domain is EPEVTQTPSHQVTQMGQEVILRCVPISNHLYFYWYRQILGQKVEFLVSFYNNEISEKSEIFDDQFSVERPDGSNFTLKIRSTKLEDSAMYFCASSGANYATGELFFGEGSRLTVL.

The genes are TRBV6-4 and TRBJ2-3; D may be TRBD2 (5 bases). In germline, CDR1 is MRHNA, CDR2 SNTAGT. The CDR3 totals 16 residues. V lost 4 bases to trimming and J lost 3 bases, with 17 bases between them. CDR3 loop: CASSAESGIRTDTQYF. Here the CDR3 DNA reads TGTGCCAGCAGTGCTGAGAGCGGTATTAGGACAGATACGCAGTATTTT.

This clone was counted only a few times. The genes are TRBV5-4 and TRBJ1-1; no clear D. Per germline, CDR1 SGHNT and CDR2 YYREEE (reference sequence). Trimming took off 3 bases at V and 0 bases at J, with 12 bases between the two ends. The CDR3 is 15 amino acids. This chain's CDR3 is CASSSASGLNTEAFF. In nucleotides, the CDR3 is TGTGCCAGCAGCTCGGCCTCAGGTTTGAACACTGAAGCTTTCTTT.

The rearrangement links TRBV9 to TRBJ2-2; no firm D call. CDR3 length: 16 residues. V was cut by 0 bases and J by 3 bases, with 12 bases left in between. Looked up from germline, CDR1 is SGDLS and CDR2 is YYNGEE. For the CDR3, the DNA is TGTGCCAGCAGCGTAGGAGGTAGAGGTTACACCGGGGAGCTGTTTTTT. It encodes CASSVGGRGYTGELFF. The whole variable domain, remainder taken from reference TRBV9 and TRBJ2-2, is DSGVTQTPKHLITATGQRVTLRCSPRSGDLSVYWYQQSLDQGLQFLIQYYNGEERAKGNILERFSAQQFPDLHSELNLSSLELGDSALYFCASSVGGRGYTGELFFGEGSRLTVL.